Listed below are T cell receptor beta chains from one sample, sequenced in a study of blood T cell repertoires in COVID-19. The table came from immunoSEQ multiplex PCR; TCRdb's copy has only in-frame clones and leaves some out. The sample has more than 50,000 clones; roughly 90% are singletons. Material: peripheral blood. The receptors derive from a man between 60 and 75 years old with active COVID-19. CDR3s include the opening cysteine and the closing phenylalanine or tryptophan. The order of the fields is clone size, D gene, V gene, J gene, CDR3 DNA, CDR3 protein. D genes are given only for firm matches. Clone sizes are given selectively: once, few, many, or a class where the clone is expanded.

.	.	TRBV19	TRBJ1-4	TGTGCCAGTAGTACCGGACAGTCCACAACTAATGAAAAACTGTTTTTT	CASSTGQSTTNEKLFF
.	.	TRBV6-5	TRBJ1-5	TGTGCCAGCAGTTGGGCGGGGGGCAATCAGCCCCAGCATTTT	CASSWAGGNQPQHF
.	TRBD1	TRBV7-9	TRBJ2-5	TGTGCCAGCAGCTTGATAGACAGGGCTGAGACCCAGTACTTC	CASSLIDRAETQYF
.	.	TRBV15	TRBJ1-5	TGTGCCACCAGCAGCCACGTAGGGGTATCGGGCAATCAGCCCCAGCATTTT	CATSSHVGVSGNQPQHF
.	.	TRBV14	TRBJ2-1	TGTGCCAGCAGCCAGGGGGGATCTTCGGTCAATGAGCAGTTCTTC	CASSQGGSSVNEQFF
.	.	TRBV7-8	TRBJ2-1	TGTGCCAGCAGCTTCGGACAGCGGTACAATGAGCAGTTCTTC	CASSFGQRYNEQFF
.	TRBD1	TRBV27	TRBJ2-7	TGTGCCAGCAGTATGACAGGGAGCTCCTACGAGCAGTACTTC	CASSMTGSSYEQYF
.	TRBD1	TRBV10-3	TRBJ2-1	TGTGCCATCAGTGGACAGGGGGTCGATGAGCAGTTCTTC	CAISGQGVDEQFF
.	.	TRBV7-3	TRBJ2-3	TGTGCCAGCAGCTTAAGCCACATGGATACGCAGTATTTT	CASSLSHMDTQYF
.	TRBD2	TRBV3-1/TRBV3-2	TRBJ2-1	TGTGCCAGCAACCCCCAGTTCGCGGGGGGGCCGAGTGAGCAGTTCTTC	CASNPQFAGGPSEQFF
once	TRBD1	TRBV19	TRBJ2-1	TGTGCCAGTAGGACTTCAAGACAGGGGGCGGCCTATGAGCAGTTCTTC	CASRTSRQGAAYEQFF
.	.	TRBV7-2	TRBJ2-7	TGTGCCAGCAGCGCCCGCCAGGGCTACGAGCAGTACTTC	CASSARQGYEQYF
.	.	TRBV18	TRBJ2-1	TGTGCCAGCTCACCAGGGGGCAGGATTAGTATCGTAAATGAGCAGTTCTTC	CASSPGGRISIVNEQFF
.	TRBD1	TRBV19	TRBJ2-7	TGTGCCAGTAGTTCCACAGGGGGCCTATCCTCCTACGAGCAGTACTTC	CASSSTGGLSSYEQYF
.	TRBD1	TRBV6-2/TRBV6-3	TRBJ2-2	TGTGCCAGCAGTTTCCCGACAGGGAGGGAGCTGTTTTTT	CASSFPTGRELFF
.	.	TRBV2	TRBJ1-1	TGTGCCGGATCAGGGTCTCGTAGCACTGAAGCTTTCTTT	CAGSGSRSTEAFF
.	TRBD1	TRBV11-2	TRBJ2-7	TGTGCCAGCAGCAACATCAGGGGGAAGGGATACGAGCAGTACTTC	CASSNIRGKGYEQYF
.	.	TRBV11-2	TRBJ1-2	TGTGCCAGCAGCAGGAGAGGGCAGCTGTATGGCTACACCTTC	CASSRRGQLYGYTF
.	.	TRBV7-9	TRBJ1-1	TGTGCCAGCAGCTTAGTGGGCTTCTCCACTTCGCGGGGAGCTTTCTTT	CASSLVGFSTSRGAFF
.	TRBD1	TRBV11-2	TRBJ2-7	TGTGCCAGCACCCAGGGACAGACCTCCTACGAGCAGTACTTC	CASTQGQTSYEQYF
.	.	TRBV7-3	TRBJ2-1	TGTGCCAGCAGCTTCGAAGCGGGTCACAATGAGCAGTTCTTC	CASSFEAGHNEQFF
.	.	TRBV30	TRBJ2-7	TGTGCCTGGAGTAGGGGTTACGAGCAGTACTTC	CAWSRGYEQYF
.	.	TRBV7-9	TRBJ2-2	TGTGCCAGCAGCTTGGTAGTAGCCGGGGAGCTGTTTTTT	CASSLVVAGELFF
.	TRBD1	TRBV18	TRBJ1-5	TGTGCCAGCTCACGGGACAGGGGAGGCAATCAGCCCCAGCATTTT	CASSRDRGGNQPQHF
once	.	TRBV7-9	TRBJ1-2	TGTGCCAGCAGCTTGAGGGGGGGCTATGGCTACACCTTC	CASSLRGGYGYTF
.	.	TRBV19	TRBJ1-4	TGTGCCAGTAGTCGGCAGGGCCTTGATGAAAAACTGTTTTTT	CASSRQGLDEKLFF
once	.	TRBV19	TRBJ2-1	TGTGCCAGTAGGCTCCGGGACTCCTCCGATAATGAGCAGTTCTTC	CASRLRDSSDNEQFF
.	TRBD1	TRBV9	TRBJ2-1	TGTGCCAGCAGCTTCCGTTTTGGGACAGACTACAATGAGCAGTTCTTC	CASSFRFGTDYNEQFF
.	.	TRBV30	TRBJ1-1	TGTGCCTGGAGCGGTGACACTGAAGCTTTCTTT	CAWSGDTEAFF
.	TRBD2	TRBV27	TRBJ2-2	TGTGCCAGCAGCGGACTAGCGGGAGATAGCACCGGGGAGCTGTTTTTT	CASSGLAGDSTGELFF
.	.	TRBV2	TRBJ1-4	TGTGCCAGCAGTGAACGAGATAATGAAAAACTGTTTTTT	CASSERDNEKLFF
.	TRBD1	TRBV10-3	TRBJ1-2	TGTGCCATCTTGACAGGGGGCGATGGCTACACCTTC	CAILTGGDGYTF